Each of the 30 T cell receptor beta chains below was sequenced from the same sample in a study of cytomegalovirus exposure and HLA in healthy donors. The PCR had 60 Vbeta and 13 Jbeta primers. Assay: immunoSEQ multiplex PCR; the TCRdb copy retains only in-frame clones and omits some. Recorded for this sample: roughly 120,000 clones. The sequenced sample was PBMCs. These receptors were taken from a man aged 30-40 years in good health and CMV-seronegative.

V and J are TRBV6-1 and TRBJ2-1; TRBD1 agrees at 8 bases. CDR3 length: 14 residues. V was clipped by 6 bases and J by 1 base; unmatched bases: 2. Germline values: CDR1 MNHNS, CDR2 SASEGT. The CDR3 sequence is CASRRTGSYNEQFF. The CDR3 nucleotides read TGTGCCAGCAGAAGGACAGGGTCCTACAATGAGCAGTTCTTC.

The chain links TRBV19 to TRBJ1-1, with a weak D call TRBD1 (6 bases). This CDR3 is 18 amino acids long. V was clipped by 4 bases and J by 0 bases, with 21 bases between them. Per the germline V gene, CDR1 is LNHDA and CDR2 is SQIVND (reference sequence). CDR3 sequence reads: CASSSRTTGFGMNTEAFF. The CDR3 DNA reads as TGTGCCAGTAGTAGTAGAACTACAGGGTTCGGCATGAACACTGAAGCTTTCTTT.

The chain carries TRBV7-2 and TRBJ2-1, with 7 nucleotides matching TRBD2. V lost 5 bases, J lost 5 bases, and 12 bases stayed unmatched. The CDR3 consists of 16 residues. Germline-derived CDR1 and CDR2 are SGHTA and FQGNSA. CDR3 sequence: CASSPETGGLNNEQFF. The CDR3 DNA follows: TGTGCCAGCAGCCCCGAGACGGGGGGACTAAACAATGAGCAGTTCTTC.

This chain joins TRBV19 and TRBJ1-5; D is perhaps TRBD1 (6 bases). The CDR3 is 14 amino acids. Germline CDR1 is LNHDA and CDR2 is SQIVND (reference sequence). V was clipped by 7 bases and J by 0 bases, with 10 bases between them. This chain's CDR3 is CASKQGYSNQPQHF. CDR3 coding DNA: TGTGCCAGTAAACAGGGATATAGCAATCAGCCCCAGCATTTT.

This chain uses TRBV2 with TRBJ1-2; TRBD1 matches at 7 bases. Losses at the gene ends were 7 bases for V and 7 bases for J; bases not matched to a gene: 12. The length of the CDR3 is 14 residues. Germline V gene data show CDR1 as SNHLY and CDR2 as FYNNEI. The DNA of the CDR3 is TGTGCCAGCACTGCCTCAGGGGGGCAGGGTGGCTACACCTTC. Encoded protein: CASTASGGQGGYTF.

The chain joins TRBV23-1 to TRBJ1-1; no clear D. TRBV23-1 is given ORF status, its function remaining uncertain. V lost 1 base and J 8 bases, leaving 11 bases between the germline ends. The CDR3 runs to 13 residues. CDR3 protein: CASSQLREMEAFF. The CDR3 bases are TGCGCCAGCAGTCAATTACGGGAAATGGAAGCTTTCTTT.

The rearrangement uses TRBV5-1 and TRBJ2-7; 8 positions match TRBD1. The trim removed 0 bases at V and 1 base at J, leaving 3 bases unmatched. This CDR3 comprises 15 residues. Germline loops: CDR1 SGHRS, CDR2 YFSETQ. CDR3 amino acids: CASSLGTGFSYEQYF. The CDR3 coding sequence is TGCGCCAGCAGCTTGGGGACAGGGTTTTCCTACGAGCAGTACTTC.

The chain is built from TRBV5-6 and TRBJ2-7, with TRBD1 as a possible D gene (8 bases). V lost 4 bases and J lost 6, with 23 bases in between. The CDR3 length is 16 residues. Germline values: CDR1 SGHDT, CDR2 YYEEEE. The CDR3 nucleotides read TGTGCCAGCAGCCGCTACAGGACAGGGAGGGACCTCGAGCAGTACTTC. Translation gives CASSRYRTGRDLEQYF.

The chain couples TRBV14 to TRBJ1-2; the match to TRBD1 covers 10 bases. The CDR3 totals 16 residues. V was pared by 6 bases and J by 4 bases, with 11 bases of the junction left unmatched. Germline values: CDR1 SGHDN, CDR2 FVKESK. The CDR3 sequence is CASSPNPGQGSYGYTF. The DNA for the CDR3 is TGTGCCAGCAGTCCGAATCCGGGACAGGGGAGCTATGGCTACACCTTC. Drawing the rest from reference TRBV14 and TRBJ1-2, the complete variable domain is EAGVTQFPSHSVIEKGQTVTLRCDPISGHDNLYWYRRVMGKEIKFLLHFVKESKQDESGMPNNRFLAERTGGTYSTLKVQPAELEDSGVYFCASSPNPGQGSYGYTFGSGTRLTVV.

Here the CDR3 reads CASSLAPGGLSYGYTF. CDR3 sequence (DNA): TGTGCCAGCAGCTTAGCCCCAGGGGGTTTAAGCTATGGCTACACCTTC. The chain recombines TRBV7-2 with TRBJ1-2; 7 positions match TRBD1. The V and J ends lost 0 bases and 4 bases, in that order; junction bases with no gene match: 8. Germline lookup yields CDR1 SGHTA and CDR2 FQGNSA. This CDR3 region has 16 residues.

This chain connects TRBV4-1 to TRBJ2-3, with TRBD1 matching over 8 bases. The CDR3 extends over 14 amino acids. V was pared by 5 bases and J by 5 bases, with 6 bases of the junction left unmatched. CDR1 is MGHRA and CDR2 is YSYEKL in the germline V gene. This CDR3 is CASSDQGAVDTQYF. The CDR3 nucleotides are TGCGCCAGCAGCGACCAGGGGGCTGTAGATACGCAGTATTTT.

This chain's CDR3 is CASSQGQGGSYEQYF. CDR3 coding DNA: TGCGCCAGCAGCCAAGGACAGGGTGGCTCCTACGAGCAGTACTTC. J is TRBJ2-5 and V is TRBV4-3; TRBD1 matches 7 bases. Gene TRBJ2-7 matches the end of the DNA better, so the J call may be wrong. This CDR3 has 15 amino acids. The V gene's germline CDR1 is LGHNA and CDR2 YSLEER.

This sequence joins TRBV30 and TRBJ1-5; no clear D. With 2 bases removed from V and 8 bases from J, the gap between germline ends came to 13 bases. CDR1 and CDR2 (germline): GTSNPN, SVGIG (reference sequence). The CDR3 totals 13 residues. The CDR3 DNA reads TGTGCCTGGAGTACCGACTATCAGGAGCCCCAGCATTTT. Its protein is CAWSTDYQEPQHF.

To note about this clone: This same CDR3 is encoded by further DNA sequences in the sample. The rearrangement joins TRBV18 to TRBJ1-1, with D uncertain. V lost 1 base and J lost 1, with 4 bases in between. The germline V gene encodes CDR1 KGHSH and CDR2 LQKENI. This CDR3 region has 13 residues. DNA of the CDR3: TGTGCCAGCTCACCACGAGAGAACACTGAAGCTTTCTTT. This gives the protein CASSPRENTEAFF.

V usage is TRBV10-2 and J usage is TRBJ1-1; tentative D call: TRBD1 (6 bases). Germline lookup yields CDR1 WSHSY and CDR2 SAAADI. The CDR3 totals 14 residues. Between the trimmed V and J ends, which lost 3 bases and 1 base, there was a span of 9 bases. Written as DNA, the CDR3 is TGCGCCAGCAGTGACTGGACAGAGAACACTGAAGCTTTCTTT. Translating gives CASSDWTENTEAFF.

V is TRBV29-1 and J is TRBJ2-7; TRBD2 is a possible D gene (5 bases). This CDR3 has 13 amino acids. Germline values: CDR1 SQVTM, CDR2 ANQGSEA. The V and J ends lost 7 bases and 4 bases respectively, with 17 bases between them. Here the CDR3 DNA reads TGCAGCGCCGAGTTCGGGAATGGGTACGAGCAGTACTTC. Protein: CSAEFGNGYEQYF.

The V and J genes are TRBV6-5 and TRBJ2-1; 7 nucleotides match TRBD2. Losses at the gene ends were 1 base for V and 9 bases for J; bases not matched to a gene: 0. The germline CDR1 and CDR2 sequences are MNHEY and SVGAGI. The CDR3 covers 12 residues. The CDR3 region has the DNA TGTGCCAGCAGTTACTGGGGGGGTGAGCAGTTCTTC. It encodes CASSYWGGEQFF.

V gene TRBV6-1 combines with J gene TRBJ2-7; 7 bases match TRBD2. Per the germline V gene, CDR1 is MNHNS and CDR2 is SASEGT. J lost 1 base, V lost 1 base, and 4 bases had no gene match. This CDR3 has 15 amino acids. CDR3: CASSEVGGGSYEQYF. For the CDR3, the DNA is TGTGCCAGCAGTGAAGTGGGCGGGGGATCCTACGAGCAGTACTTC.

The gene calls are TRBV18 and TRBJ2-5, with a possible D match to TRBD2 (6 bases). Germline loops: CDR1 KGHSH, CDR2 LQKENI. V lost 3 bases, J lost 2 bases, and 13 bases lay in between. The CDR3 spans 15 residues. The CDR3 region has the DNA TGTGCCAGCTCACCGAACGGGGGAGAGCAAGAGACCCAGTACTTC. Protein: CASSPNGGEQETQYF.

The gene calls are TRBV5-4 and TRBJ2-5; D gene unclear. The last part of the DNA fits TRBJ2-7 better; the J call may be wrong. The germline V gene encodes CDR1 SGHNT and CDR2 YYREEE (reference sequence). CDR3 length: 13 residues. CDR3 amino acids: CASSLGHAYEQYF. In nucleotides, the CDR3 is TGTGCCAGCAGCTTGGGCCACGCCTACGAGCAGTACTTC.

The chain employs TRBV5-1 and TRBJ2-1; D is possibly TRBD1 (6 bases). CDR3 length: 11 residues. Germline CDR1 reads SGHRS; CDR2 reads YFSETQ. Trimming took 4 bases from V and 15 from J, leaving 14 bases between them. This CDR3 reads CASSIQGFLFF. The CDR3 nucleotides are TGCGCCAGCAGCATCCAGGGGTTTCTGTTCTTC.

This sequence joins TRBV11-3 and TRBJ2-1, with 14 bases matching TRBD2. This CDR3 comprises 15 residues. Germline lookup yields CDR1 SGHNT and CDR2 YENEEA. Trimming at V came to 5 bases and at J to 7 bases, leaving 4 bases not matched to a gene. CDR3 nucleotides: TGTGCCAGCAGCCCCGGACTAGCGGGGGGAAATGAGCAGTTCTTC. Residues: CASSPGLAGGNEQFF.

This sequence joins TRBV11-2 and TRBJ2-1; D remains ambiguous. This CDR3 has 13 amino acids. V was pared by 2 bases and J by 10 bases, with 12 bases between. Germline V lookup: CDR1 SGHAT, CDR2 FQNNGV. CDR3 sequence (DNA): TGTGCCAGCAGCTTATCGCGTTACTCCGAGCAGTTCTTC. Its translation is CASSLSRYSEQFF.

V and J are TRBV5-4 and TRBJ1-2; 9 bases match TRBD1. Per the germline V gene, CDR1 is SGHNT and CDR2 is YYREEE (reference sequence). CDR3 length: 14 residues. The ends lost 2 bases at V and 2 bases at J; junction bases unmatched: 1. In nucleotides, the CDR3 is TGTGCCAGCAGCTTCGGACAGGGGAACTATGGCTACACCTTC. Translating it yields CASSFGQGNYGYTF.

This chain links TRBV10-3 with TRBJ1-2; TRBD1 aligns across 8 bases. CDR3 size: 14 residues. J was trimmed by 2 bases and V by 5 bases; bases with no gene match: 4. Germline values: CDR1 ENHRY, CDR2 SYGVKD. CDR3 in DNA: TGTGCCATCAGTCCCGGACAGGGAAACTATGGCTACACCTTC. Amino acids: CAISPGQGNYGYTF.

The chain recombines TRBV7-2 with TRBJ2-4, with 8 bases matching TRBD2. With 5 bases clipped from V and 9 bases from J, the junction kept 15 bases outside the gene matches. CDR3 length: 16 amino acids. Per germline, CDR1 SGHTA and CDR2 FQGNSA. The CDR3, as DNA: TGTGCCAGCAGCCCACCGCGGGGGGCCCTGGGAGGCATTCAGTACTTC. Protein: CASSPPRGALGGIQYF.

This chain connects TRBV5-1 to TRBJ1-1; D possibly corresponds to TRBD1 (6 bases). The CDR3 runs 13 residues. Between the trimmed V and J ends, which lost 6 bases and 1 base, there was a span of 10 bases. Per germline, CDR1 SGHRS and CDR2 YFSETQ. Here the CDR3 DNA reads TGCGCCAGCACGCAGGGGTCGAACACTGAAGCTTTCTTT. This codes for CASTQGSNTEAFF. Filled out from reference TRBV5-1 and TRBJ1-1, the complete variable domain reads KAGVTQTPRYLIKTRGQQVTLSCSPISGHRSVSWYQQTPGQGLQFLFEYFSETQRNKGNFPGRFSGRQFSNSRSEMNVSTLELGDSALYLCASTQGSNTEAFFGQGTRLTVV.

V is TRBV5-1 and J is TRBJ2-1, with D possibly being TRBD2 (5 bases). Trimming shortened V by 0 bases and J by 4 bases, and 8 bases separated the two germline ends. CDR1 and CDR2 from the germline V gene are SGHRS and YFSETQ. The CDR3 sequence is 14 residues long. The DNA for the CDR3 is TGCGCCAGCAGCTTGGAAAGGGAGTACAATGAGCAGTTCTTC. It yields the protein CASSLEREYNEQFF.

The chain uses TRBV5-1 and TRBJ1-1; maybe TRBD1 (6 bases). Trimming took off 4 bases at V and 7 bases at J, with 17 bases between the two ends. The CDR3 is made up of 14 amino acids. Germline assignment: CDR1 SGHRS and CDR2 YFSETQ. The CDR3 is CASSPMDSHIEAFF. In DNA, the CDR3 is TGCGCCAGCAGCCCGATGGACAGCCATATTGAAGCTTTCTTT.

The chain employs TRBV6-6 and TRBJ2-5; 7 nucleotides match TRBD1. Germline loops: CDR1 MNHNY, CDR2 SVGAGI (reference sequence). The CDR3 consists of 15 residues. V was pared by 5 bases and J by 4 bases, with 10 bases of the junction left unmatched. The CDR3 sequence is CASSPLGTAGETQYF. Here the CDR3 DNA reads TGTGCCAGCAGTCCGTTAGGGACAGCTGGAGAGACCCAGTACTTC.